The rows below give T cell receptor beta chains drawn from one sample of a study of T-cell reconstitution after alpha-beta-depleted transplantation in children. MiXCR was run by TCRdb on the PCR reads, yielding one entry per CDR3 protein. Of nearly 350,000 distinct CDR3 sequences in the sample, around 15% were seen once. This material consisted of PBMCs, mostly from graft donor cells, taken 360 days after TCRalphabeta/CD19-depleted stem cell transplant. These receptors came from a male patient aged 2-15 years who had a stem cell transplant for acute lymphoblastic leukemia, so the T cells may come from the graft donor. Each CDR3 is given with its conserved first and last residue. The D gene is left open where the match is weak. Clone size is shown for a subset of rows, as once, few, many or a class of expanded clone.

D gene: TRBD1; clone size: few; J gene: TRBJ2-2; V gene: TRBV7-8; CDR3 DNA: TGTGCCAGCAGCCCCATTGCGGACAGGCTAAACACCGGGGAGCTGTTTTTT; CDR3 protein: CASSPIADRLNTGELFF
D gene: TRBD1; clone size: -; J gene: TRBJ2-7; V gene: TRBV27; CDR3 DNA: TGTGCCAGCAGATACGCGACAGGGCTAAGTTACGAGCAGTACTTC; CDR3 protein: CASRYATGLSYEQYF
D gene: TRBD1; clone size: few; J gene: TRBJ1-1; V gene: TRBV10-3; CDR3 DNA: TGTGCCATCAGCGGACAGGGGCGAGGGACTGAAGCTTTCTTT; CDR3 protein: CAISGQGRGTEAFF
D gene: TRBD2; clone size: many; J gene: TRBJ2-5; V gene: TRBV3-1; CDR3 DNA: TGTGCCAGCAGCCAAGGCTCCCTAGCGGCTGGGACCCAGTACTTC; CDR3 protein: CASSQGSLAAGTQYF
D gene: TRBD1; clone size: many; J gene: TRBJ1-1; V gene: TRBV5-1; CDR3 DNA: TGCGCCAGCAGGGGACAGGGAATGAACACTGAAGCTTTCTTT; CDR3 protein: CASRGQGMNTEAFF
D gene: TRBD1; clone size: few; J gene: TRBJ2-5; V gene: TRBV11-2; CDR3 DNA: TGTGCCAGCAGCTTATCAGGGGGCCAGTGGTACCAAGAGACCCAGTACTTC; CDR3 protein: CASSLSGGQWYQETQYF
D gene: -; clone size: few; J gene: TRBJ2-7; V gene: TRBV4-1; CDR3 DNA: TGCGCCAGCAGCCAAGATTCGGGCGGCCGGCTCGAGCAGTACTTC; CDR3 protein: CASSQDSGGRLEQYF
D gene: TRBD2; clone size: few; J gene: TRBJ2-2; V gene: TRBV4-1; CDR3 DNA: TGCGCCAGCAGCAACGGGAGGTGGACCGGGGAGCTGTTTTTT; CDR3 protein: CASSNGRWTGELFF
D gene: -; clone size: many; J gene: TRBJ1-1; V gene: TRBV7-9; CDR3 DNA: TGTGCCAGCAGCATTTTACCCGGAGGAGCTTTCTTT; CDR3 protein: CASSILPGGAFF
D gene: -; clone size: -; J gene: TRBJ2-7; V gene: TRBV5-1; CDR3 DNA: TGCGCCAGCAGCTTCGGACCCATGAGCGAGCAGTACTTC; CDR3 protein: CASSFGPMSEQYF
D gene: -; clone size: few; J gene: TRBJ2-7; V gene: TRBV6-1; CDR3 DNA: TGTGCCAGCAGTGCCCGGGGAAGCTACTACGAGCAGTACTTC; CDR3 protein: CASSARGSYYEQYF
D gene: -; clone size: -; J gene: TRBJ1-2; V gene: TRBV25-1; CDR3 DNA: TGTGCCAGCAGTGCCCATCCCGACAGCTATGGCTACACCTTC; CDR3 protein: CASSAHPDSYGYTF
D gene: -; clone size: many; J gene: TRBJ2-1; V gene: TRBV12-3/TRBV12-4; CDR3 DNA: TGTGCCAGCACAAGACAGGCTCTGAGCTCCTACAATGAGCAGTTCTTC; CDR3 protein: CASTRQALSSYNEQFF
D gene: -; clone size: -; J gene: TRBJ2-3; V gene: TRBV12-3/TRBV12-4; CDR3 DNA: TGTGCCAGCCCCCCGGGGAAACTAAGCACAGATACGCAGTATTTT; CDR3 protein: CASPPGKLSTDTQYF
D gene: -; clone size: -; J gene: TRBJ1-2; V gene: TRBV28; CDR3 DNA: TGTGCCAGCAGTTTTATAGGGGCAGGGAACTATGGCTACACCTTC; CDR3 protein: CASSFIGAGNYGYTF
D gene: -; clone size: many; J gene: TRBJ2-5; V gene: TRBV29-1; CDR3 DNA: TGCAGCGTCGCCGGGACCTTGGGACAAGAGACCCAGTACTTC; CDR3 protein: CSVAGTLGQETQYF
D gene: -; clone size: few; J gene: TRBJ1-1; V gene: TRBV12-3/TRBV12-4; CDR3 DNA: TGTGCCAGCACCTGGGGGCTAAAGCGCACTGAAGCTTTCTTT; CDR3 protein: CASTWGLKRTEAFF
D gene: -; clone size: -; J gene: TRBJ2-3; V gene: TRBV5-1; CDR3 DNA: TGCGCCAGCAGCTTGGGGCCCGCGCGAGAATCAGATACGCAGTATTTT; CDR3 protein: CASSLGPARESDTQYF
D gene: TRBD1; clone size: many; J gene: TRBJ2-5; V gene: TRBV9; CDR3 DNA: TGTGCCAGCAGCGTAGAGGCAGGGGGCGGGGAGACCCAGTACTTC; CDR3 protein: CASSVEAGGGETQYF
D gene: TRBD2; clone size: many; J gene: TRBJ2-1; V gene: TRBV25-1; CDR3 DNA: TGTGCCAGCAGTGAAGGACTAGCGGGAGTACGGGGGCAGTTCTTC; CDR3 protein: CASSEGLAGVRGQFF
D gene: -; clone size: -; J gene: TRBJ2-5; V gene: TRBV4-3; CDR3 DNA: TGCGCCAGCAGCCAAGATTACGGGGAGGCGATTTCAGAGACCCAGTACTTC; CDR3 protein: CASSQDYGEAISETQYF
D gene: TRBD2; clone size: -; J gene: TRBJ2-7; V gene: TRBV19; CDR3 DNA: TGTGCCAGTAGTATGGGACTAGCGGGAGTGGGGGAGCAGTACTTC; CDR3 protein: CASSMGLAGVGEQYF